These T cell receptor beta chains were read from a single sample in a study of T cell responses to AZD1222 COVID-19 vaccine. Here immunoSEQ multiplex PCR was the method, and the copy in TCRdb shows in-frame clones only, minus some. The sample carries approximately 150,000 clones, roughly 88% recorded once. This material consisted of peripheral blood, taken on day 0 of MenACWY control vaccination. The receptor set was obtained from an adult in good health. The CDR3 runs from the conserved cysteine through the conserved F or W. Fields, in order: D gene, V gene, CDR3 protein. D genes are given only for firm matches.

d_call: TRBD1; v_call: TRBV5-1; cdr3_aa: CASSLQGANRYGYTF
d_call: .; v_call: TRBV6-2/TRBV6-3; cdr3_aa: CASSYSRNRVEQYF
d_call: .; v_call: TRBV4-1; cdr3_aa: CASSQPDRSNNQPQHF
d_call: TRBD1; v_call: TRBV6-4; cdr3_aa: CASSAQGALNEQFF
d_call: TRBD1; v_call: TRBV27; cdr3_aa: CASSVDRVRGYTF
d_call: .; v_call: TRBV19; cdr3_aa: CASSRDGNTEAFF
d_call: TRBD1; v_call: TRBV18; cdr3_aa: CASSEGTGGLGGYTF
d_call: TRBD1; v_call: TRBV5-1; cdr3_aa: CASSAGQGIGTEAFF
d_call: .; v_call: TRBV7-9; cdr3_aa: CASNLGGLTGTDAYEQYF
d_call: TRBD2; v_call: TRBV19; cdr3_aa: CASRTSGGPNEQFF
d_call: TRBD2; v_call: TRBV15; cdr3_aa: CATSPAGGAEQYF
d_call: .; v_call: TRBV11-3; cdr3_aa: CASSLGLGEGRIEAFF
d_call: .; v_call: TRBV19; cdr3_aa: CASSPRGALSYEQYF
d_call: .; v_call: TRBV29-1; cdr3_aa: CSVEDRQQRYSGYTF
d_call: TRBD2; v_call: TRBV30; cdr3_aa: CAWSVGPRLAGANEQFF
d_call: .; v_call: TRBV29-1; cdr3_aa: CSAYRVPHEQYF
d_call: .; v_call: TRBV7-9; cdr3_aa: CASSLGMGQNTEAFF
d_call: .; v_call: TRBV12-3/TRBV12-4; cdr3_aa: CASSGGQIETQYF
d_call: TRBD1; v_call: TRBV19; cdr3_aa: CASSIWDSSSPLHF
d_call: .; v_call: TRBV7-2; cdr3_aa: CASSPAVSGGYTF
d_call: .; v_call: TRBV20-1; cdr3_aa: CSASYDSSGTQYF
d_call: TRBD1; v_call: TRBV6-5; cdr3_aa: CASSWDRGSPLHF
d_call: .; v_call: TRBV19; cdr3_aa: CASSKIRANEGTGQPQHF
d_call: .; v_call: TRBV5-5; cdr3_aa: CASSPTPYYEQYF
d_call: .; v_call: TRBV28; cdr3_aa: CASRYRVRNTEAFF
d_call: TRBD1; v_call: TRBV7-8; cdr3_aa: CASSTKWDRSQETQYF
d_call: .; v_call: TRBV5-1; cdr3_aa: CASSLEWGQEAFF
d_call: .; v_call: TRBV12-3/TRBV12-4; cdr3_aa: CASRRQFYEQYF
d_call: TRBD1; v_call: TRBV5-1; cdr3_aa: CASSPMTGGTEAFF